These 23 T cell receptor beta chains were all obtained from the same sample, sequenced in a study of long-term antiretroviral therapy in people with HIV. The assay, immunoSEQ v3.0, was run at survey level. Here immunoSEQ multiplex PCR was the method, and the copy in TCRdb shows in-frame clones only, minus some. The table shows fewer than 40,000 clones, with more than 80% occurring only once. The sample consisted of unsorted PBMCs, taken 3.1 years after starting antiretroviral therapy. The receptors derive from a woman in her forties or fifties with HIV.

V usage is TRBV14 and J usage is TRBJ1-2; no definite D call. The V gene's germline CDR1 is SGHDN and CDR2 FVKESK. This CDR3 is built from 13 residues. The V end lost 0 bases, the J end lost 9 bases, and 11 bases lay between the germline ends. The CDR3 DNA is TGTGCCAGCAGCCAAGAAAGGCGGCAGAGCTACACCTTC. Its protein is CASSQERRQSYTF.

This chain links TRBV19 with TRBJ1-4; no firm D call. The CDR3 covers 14 residues. The V and J ends lost 1 base and 0 bases respectively, with 3 bases between them. Germline V CDR1 and CDR2: LNHDA, SQIVND (reference sequence). CDR3 protein: CASSIGATNEKLFF. CDR3 nucleotides: TGTGCCAGTAGTATAGGCGCAACTAATGAAAAACTGTTTTTT.

The V call is TRBV30, the J call TRBJ1-2; D call uncertain. The CDR3 runs to 13 residues. The germline CDR1 and CDR2 sequences are GTSNPN and SVGIG (reference sequence). With 4 bases removed from V and 0 bases from J, the gap between germline ends came to 9 bases. The CDR3 coding sequence is TGTGCCTGGACCCGGGAATCTAACTATGGCTACACCTTC. It codes for CAWTRESNYGYTF. Looking up the rest from reference TRBV30 and TRBJ1-2 gives the full variable domain: SQTIHQWPATLVQPVGSPLSLECTVEGTSNPNLYWYRQAAGRGLQLLFYSVGIGQISSEVPQNLSASRPQDRQFILSSKKLLLSDSGFYLCAWTRESNYGYTFGSGTRLTVV.

The chain links TRBV9 to TRBJ1-6, with D perhaps matching TRBD1 (6 bases). CDR3 length equals 18 residues. Germline V gene sequence: CDR1 SGDLS, CDR2 YYNGEE. V shed 0 bases and J shed 0 bases, with 13 bases lying between them. The CDR3 sequence is CASSVGPGGGSYNSPLHF. CDR3 nucleotide sequence: TGTGCCAGCAGCGTAGGACCGGGAGGGGGCTCCTATAATTCACCCCTCCACTTT.

This chain connects TRBV2 to TRBJ2-1, with 7 nucleotides matching TRBD2. There are 16 residues in the CDR3. V dropped 3 bases and J dropped 6; count of bases not matched to a gene: 11. Germline CDR1 reads SNHLY; CDR2 reads FYNNEI. CDR3 amino acids: CASSDKASGVRNEQFF. The CDR3 DNA reads as TGTGCCAGCAGTGATAAGGCCAGCGGGGTCCGCAATGAGCAGTTCTTC. The full variable domain, its missing parts supplied by reference TRBV2 and TRBJ2-1, is EPEVTQTPSHQVTQMGQEVILRCVPISNHLYFYWYRQILGQKVEFLVSFYNNEISEKSEIFDDQFSVERPDGSNFTLKIRSTKLEDSAMYFCASSDKASGVRNEQFFGPGTRLTVL.

The J gene is TRBJ2-3, the V gene TRBV5-1; 8 bases line up with TRBD1. V was clipped by 4 bases and J by 0 bases; unmatched bases: 10. The CDR3 runs to 17 residues. Germline V gene lookup returns CDR1 SGHRS and CDR2 YFSETQ. Here the CDR3 reads CASSSGQGTLSTDTQYF. CDR3 coding DNA: TGCGCCAGCAGCAGCGGACAGGGCACCTTAAGCACAGATACGCAGTATTTT.

The gene calls are TRBV9 and TRBJ2-1; 9 nucleotides match TRBD1. Germline CDR1 is SGDLS and CDR2 is YYNGEE. CDR3 length equals 12 residues. Trimming at V came to 3 bases and at J to 14 bases, leaving 6 bases not matched to a gene. This CDR3 is CASSGNRGQEFF. The CDR3 coding sequence is TGTGCCAGCAGCGGGAACAGGGGGCAAGAGTTCTTC.

The rearrangement uses TRBV11-2 and TRBJ2-3, with TRBD2 matching over 8 bases. The V segment lost 2 bases and the J segment 3 bases; nucleotides outside the gene matches: 4. CDR1 SGHAT and CDR2 FQNNGV come from the germline V gene. This CDR3 spans 15 amino acids. This CDR3 reads CASSLSGGLTDTQYF. Written as DNA, the CDR3 is TGTGCCAGCAGCTTAAGCGGGGGCCTTACAGATACGCAGTATTTT.

V usage is TRBV5-4 and J usage is TRBJ1-4, with TRBD1 identical over 7 bases. The CDR3 is 14 residues long. The germline V gene encodes CDR1 SGHNT and CDR2 YYREEE (reference sequence). J lost 4 bases, V lost 2 bases, and 2 bases had no gene match. CDR3 DNA sequence: TGTGCCAGCAGCTTAGGGGGCCTTAATGAAAAACTGTTTTTT. Protein: CASSLGGLNEKLFF.

This CDR3 reads CATSRHTEAFF. The CDR3 DNA reads TGTGCCACCAGCAGGCACACTGAAGCTTTCTTT. The rearrangement links TRBV15 to TRBJ1-1, with no clear D. The V and J ends lost 3 bases and 3 bases respectively, with 2 bases between them. The germline V gene has CDR1 LNHNV and CDR2 YYDKDF (reference sequence). The CDR3 totals 11 residues.

This sequence joins TRBV5-1 and TRBJ2-1; D call uncertain. CDR3 length: 16 amino acids. V lost 0 bases, J lost 7 bases, and 17 bases lay in between. Germline loops: CDR1 SGHRS, CDR2 YFSETQ. Written as DNA, the CDR3 is TGCGCCAGCAGCTTGGAGGGTCACCTGATTGGGAATGAGCAGTTCTTC. This codes for CASSLEGHLIGNEQFF.

The chain recombines TRBV5-1 with TRBJ2-7; D gene unclear. The CDR3 extends over 14 amino acids. The V gene's germline CDR1 is SGHRS and CDR2 YFSETQ. Trimming stripped 1 base from V and 3 bases from J, with 11 bases between. This CDR3 reads CASSLLGIGYEQYF. The CDR3 nucleotides are TGCGCCAGCAGCTTGTTGGGGATAGGCTACGAGCAGTACTTC.

The rearrangement joins TRBV7-8 to TRBJ1-2, with D perhaps TRBD1 (6 bases). The V gene's germline CDR1 is SGHVS and CDR2 FQNEAQ. V lost 5 bases and J 3 bases, leaving 19 bases between the germline ends. There are 16 residues in the CDR3. CDR3 in DNA: TGTGCCAGCAGCGCCTCTTCTGGGGGGCTAGACTATGGCTACACCTTC. Its translation: CASSASSGGLDYGYTF.

The chain combines TRBV2 with TRBJ2-1, with 11 bases matching TRBD1. Trimming removed 6 bases from V and 4 bases from J; junction bases left unmatched: 5. The CDR3 loop spans 15 amino acids. In germline, CDR1 is SNHLY, CDR2 FYNNEI. CDR3 sequence (DNA): TGTGCCAGCAGGGATGGACAGGGGGCTTACAATGAGCAGTTCTTC. Protein product: CASRDGQGAYNEQFF.

V gene TRBV6-6 combines with J gene TRBJ1-1; 7 nucleotides line up with TRBD1. CDR1 and CDR2 (germline): MNHNY, SVGAGI (reference sequence). V lost 6 bases, J lost 3 bases, and 13 bases stayed unmatched. The CDR3 spans 16 residues. The DNA for the CDR3 is TGTGCCAGCAGCCGCCGACAGGGTATAATGGACACTGAAGCTTTCTTT. It specifies CASSRRQGIMDTEAFF.

V gene TRBV9 combines with J gene TRBJ1-4, with D possibly being TRBD1 (5 bases). The V gene's germline CDR1 is SGDLS and CDR2 YYNGEE. Trimming left V 4 bases short and J 7 bases short, with 11 bases between. The CDR3 is 13 amino acids. CDR3 in amino acids: CASSTGNREKLFF. The CDR3 DNA reads TGTGCCAGCAGCACAGGCAATCGTGAAAAACTGTTTTTT.

This clone has a single count. CDR3 region: CASSLYRGGLSYEQYF. DNA for the CDR3: TGTGCCAGCAGCTTATACAGGGGGGGCCTCTCCTACGAGCAGTACTTC. This chain joins TRBV7-2 and TRBJ2-7, with a weak D call TRBD1 (8 bases). The V and J ends lost 2 bases and 0 bases respectively, with 14 bases between them. In germline, CDR1 is SGHTA, CDR2 FQGNSA. This CDR3 comprises 16 residues. The variable domain in full, with the rest retrieved from reference TRBV7-2 and TRBJ2-7, is GAGVSQSPSNKVTEKGKDVELRCDPISGHTALYWYRQSLGQGLEFLIYFQGNSAPDKSGLPSDRFSAERTGGSVSTLTIQRTQQEDSAVYLCASSLYRGGLSYEQYFGPGTRLTVT.

The V gene is TRBV10-3, the J gene TRBJ1-6; D is unresolved. The ends were cut back, 6 bases at V and 6 bases at J, with 12 bases in the middle. This CDR3 has 14 amino acids. Germline lookup yields CDR1 ENHRY and CDR2 SYGVKD. The CDR3 region is CAISPQGFNSPLHF. CDR3 in DNA: TGTGCCATCAGCCCCCAAGGGTTTAATTCACCCCTCCACTTT.

The V call is TRBV7-9, the J call TRBJ2-3; D could derive from TRBD1 or TRBD2 (5 bases each). The germline gives CDR1 SEHNR, CDR2 FQNEAQ (reference sequence). V dropped 3 bases and J dropped 2 bases, with 12 bases sitting between them. This CDR3 is built from 15 residues. CDR3 sequence: CASSFGTSPTDTQYF. The DNA for the CDR3 is TGTGCCAGCAGCTTTGGGACCTCGCCCACAGATACGCAGTATTTT.

The chain joins TRBV9 to TRBJ2-5; TRBD1 agrees at 11 bases. Germline V CDR1 and CDR2: SGDLS, YYNGEE. The ends lost 3 bases at V and 5 bases at J; junction bases unmatched: 6. CDR3 length equals 15 residues. CDR3 coding DNA: TGTGCCAGCAGCGGCCGGGACAGGGGGGCCGAGACCCAGTACTTC. Amino acid sequence: CASSGRDRGAETQYF.

J is TRBJ2-2 and V is TRBV6-1, with TRBD1 matching 8 bases. From germline, CDR1 is MNHNS and CDR2 SASEGT. J lost 6 bases, V lost 7 bases, and 7 bases had no gene match. The CDR3 has 14 residues. CDR3 sequence (DNA): TGTGCCAGCAAAGGACAGGGCGAATCCGGGGAGCTGTTTTTT. Translated, it gives CASKGQGESGELFF.

The chain links TRBV7-9 to TRBJ1-2; D ambiguous. Germline CDR1 SEHNR, CDR2 FQNEAQ (reference sequence). The V gene lost 1 base and the J gene lost 2 bases, with 11 bases spanning the gap. This CDR3 has 15 amino acids. In DNA form, the CDR3 reads TGTGCCAGCAGCTTAGGAGAGACGTACAACTATGGCTACACCTTC. Its translation: CASSLGETYNYGYTF. Together with reference TRBV7-9 and TRBJ1-2, the CDR3 gives the full variable domain: DTGVSQNPRHKITKRGQNVTFRCDPISEHNRLYWYRQTLGQGPEFLTYFQNEAQLEKSRLLSDRFSAERPKGSFSTLEIQRTEQGDSAMYLCASSLGETYNYGYTFGSGTRLTVV.

The chain employs TRBV2 and TRBJ1-3, with D uncertain. Germline V gene lookup returns CDR1 SNHLY and CDR2 FYNNEI. There are 14 residues in the CDR3. V was clipped by 2 bases and J by 2 bases, with 7 bases between them. The CDR3 nucleotides are TGTGCCAGCAGTGAAATAGGAACTGGAAACACCATATATTTT. It codes for CASSEIGTGNTIYF. The complete variable domain, with remaining parts taken from reference TRBV2 and TRBJ1-3, reads EPEVTQTPSHQVTQMGQEVILRCVPISNHLYFYWYRQILGQKVEFLVSFYNNEISEKSEIFDDQFSVERPDGSNFTLKIRSTKLEDSAMYFCASSEIGTGNTIYFGEGSWLTVV.